This T cell receptor beta chain was observed in a study of immune evolution from preneoplasia to lung adenocarcinoma. The CDR3 is 15 amino acids. V lost 3 bases and J lost 0, with 9 bases in between. Germline assignment: CDR1 ENHRY and CDR2 SYGVKD. The table came from immunoSEQ multiplex PCR; TCRdb's copy has only in-frame clones and leaves some out. Of about 26,000 clones listed, about two thirds were seen once; the top ten hold 4.5% to 7%. The origin of this receptor is a person between 60 and 70 years old with invasive lung adenocarcinoma. Some clones in this sample may be carry-over from other donors' samples. The chain employs TRBV10-3 and TRBJ1-5; possibly TRBD1 for D (5 bases). The sequencing sample was made of FFPE invasive lung adenocarcinoma tissue. The CDR3 region has the DNA TGTGCCATCAGTGACTCCGACAGTAGCAATCAGCCCCAGCATTTT. It yields the protein CAISDSDSSNQPQHF.